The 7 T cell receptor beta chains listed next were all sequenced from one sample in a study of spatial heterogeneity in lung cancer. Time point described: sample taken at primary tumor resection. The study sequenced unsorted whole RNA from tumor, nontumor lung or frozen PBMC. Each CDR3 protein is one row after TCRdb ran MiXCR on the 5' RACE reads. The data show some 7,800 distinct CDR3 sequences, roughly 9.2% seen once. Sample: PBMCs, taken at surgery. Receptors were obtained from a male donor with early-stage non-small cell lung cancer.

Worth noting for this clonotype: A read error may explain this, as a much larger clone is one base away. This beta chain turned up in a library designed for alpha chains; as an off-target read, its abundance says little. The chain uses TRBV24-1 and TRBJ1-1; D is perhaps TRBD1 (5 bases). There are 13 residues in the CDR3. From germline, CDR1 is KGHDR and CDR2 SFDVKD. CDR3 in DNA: TGTGCCACCAGTGATCAGGGAGCCGGTGAAGCTTCCTTT. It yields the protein CATSDQGAGEASF.

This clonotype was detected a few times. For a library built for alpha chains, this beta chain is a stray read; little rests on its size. The CDR3 protein is CASSRGLGYFDTGELFF. For the CDR3, the DNA is TGTGCCAGCAGCCGAGGGCTCGGCTACTTCGACACCGGGGAGCTGTTTTTT. The rearrangement joins TRBV6-2 or TRBV6-3 to TRBJ2-2, with a tentative D call TRBD2 (5 bases). The CDR3 sequence is 17 residues long. The germline CDR1 and CDR2 sequences are MNHEY and SVGEGT. V was cut by 6 bases and J by 3 bases, with 20 bases left in between.

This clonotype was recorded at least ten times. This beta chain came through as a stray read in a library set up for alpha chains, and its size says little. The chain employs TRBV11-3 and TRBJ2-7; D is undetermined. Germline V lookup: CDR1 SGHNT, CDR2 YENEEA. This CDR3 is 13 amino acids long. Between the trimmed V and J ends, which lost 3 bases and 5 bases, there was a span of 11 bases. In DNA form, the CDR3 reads TGTGCCAGCAGCTTTTCTGCGCAAGACGAGCAGTACTTC. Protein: CASSFSAQDEQYF.

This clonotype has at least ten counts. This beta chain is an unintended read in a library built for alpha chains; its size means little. CDR3: CASSPRPLTVDTQYF. The CDR3 DNA reads TGTGCCAGCAGCCCCAGGCCTTTGACGGTAGATACGCAGTATTTT. The genes are TRBV5-5 and TRBJ2-3; D unclear. The CDR3 has 15 amino acids. Germline CDR1 and CDR2: SGHKS and YYEKEE (reference sequence). With 4 bases removed from V and 5 bases from J, the gap between germline ends came to 17 bases.

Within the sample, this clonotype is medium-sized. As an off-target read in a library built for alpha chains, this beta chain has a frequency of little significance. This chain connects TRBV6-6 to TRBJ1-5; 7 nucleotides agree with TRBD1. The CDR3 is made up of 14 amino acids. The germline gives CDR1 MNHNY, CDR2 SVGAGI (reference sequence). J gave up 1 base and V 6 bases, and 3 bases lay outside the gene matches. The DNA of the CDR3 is TGTGCCAGCAGGCGGGACAGAAGCAATCAGCCCCAGCATTTT. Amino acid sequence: CASRRDRSNQPQHF.

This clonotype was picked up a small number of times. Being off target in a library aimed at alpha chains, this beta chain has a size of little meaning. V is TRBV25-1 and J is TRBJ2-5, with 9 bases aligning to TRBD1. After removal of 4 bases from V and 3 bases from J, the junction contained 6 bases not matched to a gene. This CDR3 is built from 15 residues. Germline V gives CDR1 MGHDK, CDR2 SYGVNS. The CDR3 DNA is TGTGCCAGCAGTGGGGACAGGGACCTAAAAGAGACCCAGTACTTC. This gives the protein CASSGDRDLKETQYF.

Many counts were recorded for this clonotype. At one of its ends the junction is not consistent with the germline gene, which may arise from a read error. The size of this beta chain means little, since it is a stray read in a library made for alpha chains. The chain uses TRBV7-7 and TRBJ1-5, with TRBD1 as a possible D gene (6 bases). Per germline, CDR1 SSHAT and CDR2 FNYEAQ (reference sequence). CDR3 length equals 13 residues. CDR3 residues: CASSKDRNQPQHF. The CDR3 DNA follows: TGTGCTAGCAGCAAAGACAGGAATCAGCCCCAGCATTTT.